The 12 T cell receptor beta chains reported below all come from one sample, sequenced in a study of identical twins (dated by TCRdb to the mid-2010s). The library was made by 5' RACE. Sequencing relied on an Illumina HiSeq 2000. The public reads were quality trimmed at Q25 with fastp and then assembled into clones with MiXCR by TCRdb, keeping productive beta chains. Identical CDR3 protein sequences are pooled into one entry, listed with their most common genes and DNA. This sample holds some 760,000 distinct CDR3 sequences; roughly 20% were observed only once. The ten top clones hold around 13% of the sample. The data were also submitted as part of a second study, on T cells expressing NK-cell markers.

The sample was PBMCs. Every receptor here comes from a woman between 18 and 30 years old in good health.

This clonotype was observed many times. This chain links TRBV20-1 with TRBJ2-7; 10 bases agree with TRBD1. The CDR3 has 14 residues. The ends lost 1 base at V and 6 bases at J; junction bases unmatched: 6. Germline CDR1 DFQATT, CDR2 SNEGSKA (reference sequence). The CDR3 is CSARGGQGPVEQYF. The CDR3 DNA follows: TGCAGTGCTAGAGGGGGACAGGGGCCGGTCGAGCAGTACTTC.

In its sample, this clonotype was seen many times. This rearrangement joins TRBV6-1 to TRBJ2-3; 10 bases line up with TRBD2. Unmatched junction bases numbered 6, after V lost 8 bases and J lost 1 base. Germline CDR1 is MNHNS and CDR2 is SASEGT. The CDR3 is 15 amino acids. Here the CDR3 reads CASEKGTSGTDTQYF. The CDR3 nucleotides are TGTGCCAGCGAGAAAGGGACTAGCGGCACAGATACGCAGTATTTT.

The chain recombines TRBV3-1 with TRBJ2-5; D is possibly TRBD2 (5 bases). The germline CDR1 and CDR2 sequences are LGHDT and YNNKEL (reference sequence). This CDR3 has 13 amino acids. The V end was cut by 7 bases, the J end by 4 bases, with 13 bases between. DNA of the CDR3: TGTGCCAGCACCCCGGTAGGACTAGAGACCCAGTACTTC. This sequence encodes CASTPVGLETQYF.

This clonotype was seen a few times. The rearrangement links TRBV19 to TRBJ1-4; D is unclear. Germline CDR1 reads LNHDA; CDR2 reads SQIVND (reference sequence). Trimming took off 3 bases at V and 10 bases at J, with 24 bases between the two ends. This CDR3 comprises 17 residues. CDR3 sequence reads: CASSIGTQRDRVGKLFF. The CDR3, as DNA: TGTGCCAGTAGTATTGGCACCCAAAGAGATCGGGTTGGAAAACTGTTTTTT.

In this sample, this clonotype turned up many times. V gene TRBV29-1 combines with J gene TRBJ2-3, with TRBD2 identical over 7 bases. This CDR3 region has 14 residues. CDR1 and CDR2 from the germline V gene are SQVTM and ANQGSEA. Trimming took 3 bases from V and 4 from J; bases not matched to a gene: 7. CDR3 in amino acids: CSVEGGRSADTQYF. The CDR3 DNA follows: TGCAGCGTTGAGGGCGGGAGAAGCGCAGATACGCAGTATTTT.

This clonotype has just a few counts. The CDR3 DNA reads as TGCGCCAGCAGCTTGGGGGGAGCGGGGCCCTACGAGCAGTACTTC. Translating it yields CASSLGGAGPYEQYF. This rearrangement joins TRBV5-1 to TRBJ2-7, with 7 bases matching TRBD2. V gave up 0 bases and J gave up 2 bases; unmatched junction bases: 5. The germline CDR1 and CDR2 sequences are SGHRS and YFSETQ. The CDR3 consists of 15 residues.

This clonotype showed up just a few times. The chain uses TRBV20-1 and TRBJ2-3; 8 bases fit TRBD2. Trimming cost V 5 bases and J 1 base; bases outside gene matches: 8. Germline V gene sequence: CDR1 DFQATT, CDR2 SNEGSKA (reference sequence). The CDR3 sequence is 15 residues long. The CDR3 loop is CSASGTSRGTDTQYF. In nucleotides, the CDR3 is TGCAGTGCTTCCGGGACTAGTAGGGGCACAGATACGCAGTATTTT.

The table lists this clonotype with a few counts. V usage is TRBV9 and J usage is TRBJ2-1; 7 bases fit TRBD2. The V gene end was trimmed by 5 bases and the J gene end by 7 bases; junction bases not matched to a gene: 12. The length of the CDR3 is 15 residues. Germline V gene data show CDR1 as SGDLS and CDR2 as YYNGEE. This CDR3 reads CASSGWGGEGNEQFF. The CDR3 DNA follows: TGTGCCAGCAGTGGGTGGGGCGGGGAGGGGAATGAGCAGTTCTTC.

V and J are TRBV6-2 or TRBV6-3 and TRBJ2-1, with 9 bases fitting TRBD1. The germline gives CDR1 MNHEY, CDR2 SVGEGT. The CDR3 has 14 residues. V was clipped by 4 bases and J by 3 bases; unmatched bases: 1. As DNA, the CDR3 is TGTGCCAGCAGTTGGGGACAGGGCTACAATGAGCAGTTCTTC. Translated: CASSWGQGYNEQFF.

This clonotype showed up just a few times. V is TRBV20-1 and J is TRBJ1-5, with 8 positions matching TRBD1. The CDR3 loop spans 16 amino acids. Germline CDR1 and CDR2: DFQATT and SNEGSKA (reference sequence). J gave up 2 bases and V 2 bases, and 8 bases lay outside the gene matches. As DNA, the CDR3 is TGCAGTGCTAGATCACAGGGGGGGTATGGCAATCAGCCCCAGCATTTT. Protein: CSARSQGGYGNQPQHF.

A few counts support this clonotype. V and J are TRBV6-1 and TRBJ2-7; D may correspond to TRBD1 or TRBD2 (5 bases each). The germline CDR1 and CDR2 sequences are MNHNS and SASEGT. Trimming cost V 9 bases and J 8 bases, with 23 bases left between them. The CDR3 totals 14 residues. The CDR3 sequence is CASLDPGTSIQQYF. For the CDR3, the DNA is TGTGCCAGTCTTGATCCAGGGACCTCAATCCAGCAGTACTTC.

This clonotype was observed many times. This rearrangement joins TRBV10-3 to TRBJ2-1; 11 nucleotides match TRBD2. J gave up 7 bases and V 8 bases, and 4 bases lay outside the gene matches. Germline loops: CDR1 ENHRY, CDR2 SYGVKD. The CDR3 is 13 amino acids. CDR3: CAIGLAGANEQFF. The CDR3 DNA is TGTGCCATCGGACTAGCGGGTGCAAATGAGCAGTTCTTC.